This T cell receptor (beta chain) was documented in a study of PD-1 blockade in classical Hodgkin lymphoma. Each patient's relapse followed autologous stem cell transplantation, and brentuximab vedotin exposure varied. Progressive disease, partial response or complete response was each patient's best response. Germline V gene lookup returns CDR1 SEHNR and CDR2 FQNEAQ (reference sequence). The CDR3 has 13 amino acids. The V and J ends lost 1 base and 8 bases respectively, with 11 bases between them. The study, taken as a whole, reports: No one has yet defined what causes the repertoire differences, which may be disease activity or prior therapy. Reported findings placed baseline TCR diversity lower in newly diagnosed patients (compared with healthy donors). Researchers reported that CD4+ TCR diversity, though not CD8+, rose significantly by C4D1.

Only in-frame clones appear in the TCRdb table, and some are missing; sequencing was by immunoSEQ multiplex PCR. The table includes some 64,000 clones, 85% to 90% detected once. Notes on this clone: Its antigen is not known.

J is TRBJ1-1 and V is TRBV7-9, with D tentatively TRBD1 (5 bases). This clonotype originated in a human donor with classical Hodgkin lymphoma. The specimen was peripheral blood mononuclear cells (PBMCs), collected at baseline. The DNA of the CDR3 is TGTGCCAGCAGCTTAGGGGGGGAAACAGAAGCTTTCTTT. Protein: CASSLGGETEAFF.